One and the same sample provided the 16 T cell receptor beta chains below, sequenced in a study of blood T cell repertoires in COVID-19. This table comes from immunoSEQ multiplex PCR, and its TCRdb copy is limited to in-frame clones, with some not included. Among 140,000 to 150,000 clones listed, 81% were seen once. Source material: peripheral blood. These receptor sequences come from a human donor with acute or convalescent COVID-19. The donor label of this sample is uncertain.

This clone was seen only once. This rearrangement joins TRBV7-6 to TRBJ1-4; a possible D gene is TRBD1 (5 bases). V shed 5 bases and J shed 8 bases, with 18 bases lying between them. CDR1 is SGHVS and CDR2 is FNYEAQ in the germline V gene. The CDR3 contains 15 residues. In nucleotides, the CDR3 is TGTGCCAGCAGCCCTGGCGGGGGAAGGGACGAAAAACTGTTTTTT. This sequence encodes CASSPGGGRDEKLFF.

CDR3 sequence (DNA): TGTGCCAGCGGGCGCGGGGAGAAAAACATTCAGTACTTC. This encodes CASGRGEKNIQYF. V and J are TRBV6-6 and TRBJ2-4, with D perhaps matching TRBD2 (6 bases). The germline V and J ends were trimmed by 8 bases and 4 bases, with 12 bases remaining between them. The CDR3 sequence is 13 residues long. Looked up from germline, CDR1 is MNHNY and CDR2 is SVGAGI (reference sequence).

This chain uses TRBV24-1 with TRBJ2-2; TRBD1 is a possible D gene (6 bases). The V gene lost 7 bases and the J gene lost 0 bases, with 14 bases spanning the gap. Germline V gives CDR1 KGHDR, CDR2 SFDVKD. This CDR3 has 16 residues. Here the CDR3 DNA reads TGTGCCACCAGGGGCCCCGGGACACCGAACACCGGGGAGCTGTTTTTT. This gives the protein CATRGPGTPNTGELFF.

The rearrangement uses TRBV18 and TRBJ1-5; D unresolved. V was cut by 2 bases and J by 0 bases, with 8 bases left in between. Germline assignment: CDR1 KGHSH and CDR2 LQKENI. The CDR3 is 15 residues long. CDR3 residues: CASSPEEYSNQPQHF. In DNA form, the CDR3 reads TGTGCCAGCTCACCAGAGGAGTATAGCAATCAGCCCCAGCATTTT.

This chain uses TRBV19 with TRBJ2-7; 9 bases are shared with TRBD1. The CDR3 loop spans 15 amino acids. The trim removed 3 bases at V and 6 bases at J, leaving 9 bases unmatched. Germline V gene lookup returns CDR1 LNHDA and CDR2 SQIVND (reference sequence). As DNA, the CDR3 is TGTGCCAGTAGTATCGGGACAGGGTCCCTTTCCGAGCAGTACTTC. Its protein product is CASSIGTGSLSEQYF.

This clone was detected a few times. V usage is TRBV4-1 and J usage is TRBJ2-7, with 7 nucleotides matching TRBD2. The CDR3 has 14 amino acids. The J segment lost 6 bases and the V segment lost 4 bases, leaving 9 bases of the junction unmatched. In germline, CDR1 is MGHRA, CDR2 YSYEKL. This CDR3 reads CASSLTRLAGEQYV. Written as DNA, the CDR3 is TGCGCCAGCAGCCTAACTCGACTAGCCGGCGAGCAGTACGTC.

The gene calls are TRBV2 and TRBJ2-6, with 11 bases that match TRBD1. V shed 4 bases and J 0 bases; nucleotides not matched to a gene: 8. The CDR3 covers 19 residues. Germline assignment: CDR1 SNHLY and CDR2 FYNNEI. CDR3 nucleotide sequence: TGTGCCAGCAGTGCAACTGGGACAGGGGGATACTCTGGGGCCAACGTCCTGACTTTC. Translating gives CASSATGTGGYSGANVLTF.

The gene calls are TRBV2 and TRBJ2-1; 8 bases match TRBD1. CDR1 and CDR2 from the germline V gene are SNHLY and FYNNEI. Losses at the gene ends were 6 bases for V and 5 bases for J; bases not matched to a gene: 6. This CDR3 spans 14 amino acids. CDR3: CASSPGTGNNEQFF. The DNA of the CDR3 is TGTGCCAGCAGCCCGGGGACAGGAAACAATGAGCAGTTCTTC.

The V call is TRBV2, the J call TRBJ1-6; possibly TRBD1 for D (5 bases). Trimming shortened V by 5 bases and J by 7 bases, and 12 bases separated the two germline ends. CDR1 and CDR2 from the germline V gene are SNHLY and FYNNEI. The CDR3 contains 14 residues. The CDR3: CASSRAGTNSPLHF. The CDR3 DNA reads as TGTGCCAGCAGTAGGGCGGGGACGAATTCACCCCTCCACTTT.

This chain joins TRBV4-1 and TRBJ1-6, with TRBD1 identical over 8 bases. Germline V lookup: CDR1 MGHRA, CDR2 YSYEKL. V shed 1 base and J 3 bases; nucleotides not matched to a gene: 2. The CDR3 totals 16 residues. CDR3 residues: CASSQGQGHYNSPLHF. Written as DNA, the CDR3 is TGCGCCAGCAGCCAAGGACAGGGGCACTATAATTCACCCCTCCACTTT.

The chain couples TRBV5-1 to TRBJ1-3; no clear D. This CDR3 comprises 15 residues. Germline CDR1 and CDR2: SGHRS and YFSETQ. Trimming shortened V by 4 bases and J by 0 bases, and 11 bases separated the two germline ends. CDR3 region: CASSLEPGSGNTIYF. CDR3 sequence (DNA): TGCGCCAGCAGCCTTGAACCAGGCTCTGGAAACACCATATATTTT.

This chain connects TRBV4-1 to TRBJ1-2; D unclear. The CDR3 extends over 14 amino acids. V was clipped by 4 bases and J by 4 bases, with 13 bases between them. The V gene's germline CDR1 is MGHRA and CDR2 YSYEKL. CDR3 residues: CASSPEGEAYGYTF. DNA for the CDR3: TGCGCCAGCAGCCCCGAAGGAGAGGCCTATGGCTACACCTTC.

Note on this clone: This same CDR3 is encoded by further DNA sequences in the sample. The chain joins TRBV7-9 to TRBJ1-1; no clear D gene. This CDR3 region has 12 residues. The V and J ends lost 5 bases and 1 base respectively, with 5 bases between them. Germline CDR1 SEHNR, CDR2 FQNEAQ (reference sequence). CDR3 DNA: TGTGCCAGCAGCCCCAAGAACACTGAAGCTTTCTTT. It specifies CASSPKNTEAFF. The full variable domain, with the rest looked up from reference TRBV7-9 and TRBJ1-1, is DTGVSQNPRHKITKRGQNVTFRCDPISEHNRLYWYRQTLGQGPEFLTYFQNEAQLEKSRLLSDRFSAERPKGSFSTLEIQRTEQGDSAMYLCASSPKNTEAFFGQGTRLTVV.

The chain joins TRBV10-3 to TRBJ2-2; no reliable D call. Germline V gene data show CDR1 as ENHRY and CDR2 as SYGVKD. V was cut by 0 bases and J by 7 bases, with 3 bases left in between. CDR3 length: 12 residues. Here the CDR3 DNA reads TGTGCCATCAGTGAGTCGTACGGGGAGCTGTTTTTT. It encodes CAISESYGELFF.

As DNA, the CDR3 is TGTGCCAGCAGTTACTCAGGGGGCTACAATGAGCAGTTCTTC. Protein sequence: CASSYSGGYNEQFF. This chain connects TRBV6-5 to TRBJ2-1; the D gene is possibly TRBD1 (6 bases). Trimming removed 0 bases at V and 3 bases at J, with 6 bases between. Germline loops: CDR1 MNHEY, CDR2 SVGAGI. The CDR3 totals 14 residues.

The chain uses TRBV10-2 and TRBJ2-7; D unresolved. This CDR3 has 13 amino acids. Looked up from germline, CDR1 is WSHSY and CDR2 is SAAADI. V lost 3 bases, J lost 3 bases, and 9 bases lay in between. For the CDR3, the DNA is TGCGCCAGCAGTGATCCGCCTAGCTACGAGCAGTACGTC. Encoded protein: CASSDPPSYEQYV.